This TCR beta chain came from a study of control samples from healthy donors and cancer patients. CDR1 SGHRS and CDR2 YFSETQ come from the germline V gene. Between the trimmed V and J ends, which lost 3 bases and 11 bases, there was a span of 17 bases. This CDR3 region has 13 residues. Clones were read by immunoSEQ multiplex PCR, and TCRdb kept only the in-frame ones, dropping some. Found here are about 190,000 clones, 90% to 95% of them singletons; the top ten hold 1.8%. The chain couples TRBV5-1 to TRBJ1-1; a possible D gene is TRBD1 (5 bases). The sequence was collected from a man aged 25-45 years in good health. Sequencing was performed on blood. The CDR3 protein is CASSSGPSSEAFF. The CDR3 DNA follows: TGCGCCAGCAGCTCGGGACCCTCTAGCGAGGCTTTCTTT.